This TCR beta chain came from a study of T cell repertoires in cytomegalovirus infection. The V gene's germline CDR1 is SGHTA and CDR2 FQGNSA. Losses at the gene ends were 3 bases for V and 6 bases for J; bases not matched to a gene: 2. The CDR3 spans 13 residues. TCRdb re-called the reads with MiXCR, one entry per CDR3 protein. The sample has approximately 300,000 distinct CDR3 sequences; about 25% are singletons. Many counts were recorded for this clonotype. The antigen remains undetermined. The chain has TRBV7-2 and TRBJ1-2; 9 bases are shared with TRBD1. The receptor was derived from a human donor in good health (CMV status not recorded). Some clones in this sample may be carry-over from other donors' samples. This specimen consisted of cultured PBMCs, obtained from culture after CMV antigen stimulation. The DNA for the CDR3 is TGTGCCAGCAGCTTCACAGGGGGCGATGGCTACACCTTC. Translated, it gives CASSFTGGDGYTF.